This TCR beta chain was captured in a study of regulatory T cells in long-lasting Graves disease. Findings and limits, study-wide: Relative to new patients (approximately 960), persistent patients exhibited greater sharing of public clonotypes (approximately 3,000). Accuracy was perhaps lowered by the small sample size.

Time point here: persistent/refractory GD, antithyroid drugs over 5 years with positive TRAb. Construction of the TCR library relied on RNA isolated from PBMCs. The CDR3 is 14 residues long. Germline V lookup: CDR1 SGHAT, CDR2 FQDESV (reference sequence). Losses at the gene ends were 4 bases for V and 10 bases for J; bases not matched to a gene: 9. The authors built TCR beta libraries using iRepertoire HTBI primers and Arm-PCR of CDR3 regions. In the authors' methods: The study identified about 60 TRBV and some 15 TRBJ segments across samples. Each CDR3 protein is one row after TCRdb ran MiXCR on the multiplex PCR reads. The V and J calls and clone size come from TCRdb's table, not from the authors' own analysis. The table shows approximately 440,000 distinct CDR3 sequences, with 20% to 25% occurring only once. About this clonotype itself: The antigen is undetermined.

The sample was peripheral blood mononuclear cells (PBMCs), taken when the disease was refractory, from a patient treated with antithyroid drugs. The sequence derives from a female donor with Graves disease. This chain uses TRBV11-1 with TRBJ2-7, with TRBD2 identical over 11 bases. The CDR3 DNA follows: TGTGCCAGCAGCTCGGGACTAGCGGTCTGGGGTCAGTACTTC. Amino acid sequence: CASSSGLAVWGQYF.